What follows are 28 T cell receptor beta chains derived from one specimen sequenced in a study of cytomegalovirus exposure and HLA in healthy donors. Both 60 Vbeta primers and 13 Jbeta primers went into the PCR. Generated by immunoSEQ multiplex PCR, the TCRdb table keeps only in-frame clones and is missing some. The sample carries some 170,000 clones, about 83% recorded once. The specimen sequenced was PBMCs. The receptors shown here come from a woman aged 25-40 years in good health and CMV-seronegative.

The chain has TRBV7-9 and TRBJ1-2, with D tentatively TRBD1 (5 bases). The CDR3 spans 13 residues. V was shortened by 3 bases and J by 8 bases, with 13 bases between the two germline ends. From germline, CDR1 is SEHNR and CDR2 FQNEAQ (reference sequence). The CDR3: CASSFRQGWGYTF. The CDR3 coding sequence is TGTGCCAGCAGCTTCCGGCAGGGATGGGGCTACACCTTC.

CDR3 amino acids: CASSDLLSNQPQHF. DNA for the CDR3: TGTGCCAGCAGTGACCTCTTGAGCAATCAGCCCCAGCATTTT. This chain connects TRBV6-1 to TRBJ1-5; D gene unclear. V was pared by 3 bases and J by 1 base, with 7 bases between. Germline lookup yields CDR1 MNHNS and CDR2 SASEGT. This CDR3 region has 14 residues.

This chain joins TRBV4-1 and TRBJ2-2; possibly TRBD1 for D (7 bases). The CDR3 has 15 residues. Looked up from germline, CDR1 is MGHRA and CDR2 is YSYEKL. Trimming shortened V by 2 bases and J by 5 bases, and 12 bases separated the two germline ends. The CDR3 sequence is CASSQQGGLTGELFF. CDR3 sequence (DNA): TGCGCCAGCAGCCAACAGGGGGGATTGACCGGGGAGCTGTTTTTT.

This clone occurred once. The chain carries TRBV11-2 and TRBJ1-6; the D gene is possibly TRBD1 (6 bases). The length of the CDR3 is 16 residues. Germline V lookup: CDR1 SGHAT, CDR2 FQNNGV. Trimming removed 5 bases from V and 3 bases from J, with 14 bases in between. The chain's CDR3 is CASSARGGLYNSPLHF. The CDR3 DNA reads as TGTGCCAGCAGCGCCCGGGGGGGCCTCTATAATTCACCCCTCCACTTT. The complete variable domain, with remaining parts taken from reference TRBV11-2 and TRBJ1-6, reads EAGVAQSPRYKIIEKRQSVAFWCNPISGHATLYWYQQILGQGPKLLIQFQNNGVVDDSQLPKDRFSAERLKGVDSTLKIQPAKLEDSAVYLCASSARGGLYNSPLHFGNGTRLTVT.

This chain links TRBV27 with TRBJ2-3; 10 nucleotides match TRBD2. Germline CDR1 reads MNHEY; CDR2 reads SMNVEV (reference sequence). V was pared by 1 base and J by 4 bases, with 8 bases of the junction left unmatched. This CDR3 is 17 amino acids long. The CDR3 DNA is TGTGCCAGCAGTTTATTGGGCGGACTAGCGGACCCAGATACGCAGTATTTT. It codes for CASSLLGGLADPDTQYF.

The chain uses TRBV11-3 and TRBJ2-5, with TRBD1 matching over 11 bases. Germline CDR1 and CDR2: SGHNT and YENEEA. The V segment lost 5 bases and the J segment 4 bases; nucleotides outside the gene matches: 6. The CDR3 extends over 15 amino acids. The CDR3 loop is CASSTGTGGGETQYF. The CDR3 region has the DNA TGTGCCAGCAGCACAGGGACAGGGGGGGGAGAGACCCAGTACTTC.

The rearrangement joins TRBV7-9 to TRBJ2-5; unclear D gene. Germline V gene data show CDR1 as SEHNR and CDR2 as FQNEAQ (reference sequence). The V gene lost 3 bases and the J gene lost 4 bases, with 15 bases spanning the gap. This CDR3 spans 15 amino acids. The CDR3 is CASSFFRGFGETQYF. CDR3 sequence (DNA): TGTGCCAGCAGCTTTTTCAGAGGATTCGGAGAGACCCAGTACTTC.

This clone appeared once. The chain recombines TRBV30 with TRBJ1-1, with D perhaps TRBD1 (5 bases). Trimming left V 5 bases short and J 6 bases short, with 19 bases between. Germline V lookup: CDR1 GTSNPN, CDR2 SVGIG (reference sequence). The CDR3 has 14 amino acids. CDR3 nucleotides: TGTGCCTGGGATACTCGGGGGAGGGCATCTGAAGCTTTCTTT. This encodes CAWDTRGRASEAFF.

This chain connects TRBV5-1 to TRBJ1-5; possible D gene TRBD1, 6 bases. The CDR3 is made up of 13 amino acids. Trimming stripped 5 bases from V and 7 bases from J, with 13 bases between. Looked up from germline, CDR1 is SGHRS and CDR2 is YFSETQ. The CDR3 reads CASSPGVSQPQHF. CDR3 DNA: TGCGCCAGCAGTCCAGGGGTGAGCCAGCCCCAGCATTTT. The full variable domain, with the rest looked up from reference TRBV5-1 and TRBJ1-5, is KAGVTQTPRYLIKTRGQQVTLSCSPISGHRSVSWYQQTPGQGLQFLFEYFSETQRNKGNFPGRFSGRQFSNSRSEMNVSTLELGDSALYLCASSPGVSQPQHFGDGTRLSIL.

V gene TRBV4-1 combines with J gene TRBJ2-2; TRBD1 agrees at 9 bases. The J segment lost 3 bases and the V segment lost 3 bases, leaving 5 bases of the junction unmatched. Germline assignment: CDR1 MGHRA and CDR2 YSYEKL. The CDR3 contains 16 residues. The CDR3 coding sequence is TGCGCCAGCAGCCACCTACAGGGGGCTTACACCGGGGAGCTGTTTTTT. It specifies CASSHLQGAYTGELFF.

Details on this clone: The germline gene is not matched at one end of the junction; a read error may be the cause. The chain uses TRBV6-5 and TRBJ1-6, with a possible D match to TRBD1 (6 bases). The CDR3 extends over 15 amino acids. From germline, CDR1 is MNHEY and CDR2 SVGAGI. As DNA, the CDR3 is TGTGCCAGCAGTTACCAGGACAGAAGAAATTCACCCCCCCACTTT. Amino acids: CASSYQDRRNSPPHF.

This clone came up once. The V and J genes are TRBV2 and TRBJ2-5; D gene uncertain. The better agreement between TRBJ2-7 and the DNA end casts doubt on the J call. Germline assignment: CDR1 SNHLY and CDR2 FYNNEI. This CDR3 has 13 amino acids. Here the CDR3 reads CASSEVLGSEQYF. The CDR3 DNA is TGTGCCAGCAGTGAGGTGCTCGGGTCCGAGCAGTACTTC.

The CDR3 loop reads CASSLTSGTGGGEQYF. CDR3 nucleotides: TGTGCCAGCAGCTTAACGTCCGGGACAGGGGGCGGTGAGCAGTACTTC. V and J are TRBV7-3 and TRBJ2-7; 12 bases are shared with TRBD1. Trimming removed 0 bases from V and 7 bases from J; junction bases left unmatched: 7. Germline assignment: CDR1 SGHTA and CDR2 FQGTGA. The length of the CDR3 is 16 residues.

The CDR3 protein is CASSAGQGSWDEQYF. The DNA for the CDR3 is TGTGCCAGCAGCGCGGGACAGGGATCCTGGGACGAGCAGTACTTC. J is TRBJ2-7 and V is TRBV2, with 9 bases matching TRBD1. Germline CDR1 is SNHLY and CDR2 is FYNNEI. Trimming removed 6 bases from V and 5 bases from J; junction bases left unmatched: 11. This CDR3 is 15 amino acids long.

The chain is built from TRBV10-3 and TRBJ2-5; no firm D call. Trimming left V 10 bases short and J 3 bases short, with 21 bases between. Germline V CDR1 and CDR2: ENHRY, SYGVKD. This CDR3 spans 15 amino acids. CDR3 DNA sequence: TGTGCCAACAACCCCGGCCAAGCGATTGAAGAGACCCAGTACTTC. This gives the protein CANNPGQAIEETQYF.

The chain employs TRBV5-4 and TRBJ2-5, with 12 nucleotides matching TRBD2. Per germline, CDR1 SGHNT and CDR2 YYREEE (reference sequence). With V trimmed by 4 bases and J by 6 bases, 19 bases remained unmatched. There are 19 residues in the CDR3. As DNA, the CDR3 is TGTGCCAGCAGCCGGACTAGCGGGGCCCCATCCCTGCAATTGAAGACCCAGTACTTC. It yields the protein CASSRTSGAPSLQLKTQYF.

This chain links TRBV5-8 with TRBJ2-1, with TRBD2 matching over 10 bases. This CDR3 spans 15 amino acids. The germline CDR1 and CDR2 sequences are SGHTS and YDEGEE. Germline trimming cut 4 bases from V and 9 bases from J; bases unmatched to any gene: 10. This CDR3 is CASSLEQRGGVEQFF. Here the CDR3 DNA reads TGTGCCAGCAGCCTAGAACAGCGGGGGGGAGTTGAGCAGTTCTTC.

The chain couples TRBV29-1 to TRBJ2-5; maybe TRBD1 (5 bases). With 7 bases removed from V and 0 bases from J, the gap between germline ends came to 15 bases. CDR1 and CDR2 (germline): SQVTM, ANQGSEA. This CDR3 is built from 14 residues. In DNA form, the CDR3 reads TGCAGCGCTGTGCTTTTGGACAACCAAGAGACCCAGTACTTC. It codes for CSAVLLDNQETQYF.

The V and J genes are TRBV7-7 and TRBJ2-3; maybe TRBD2 (5 bases). V was cut by 10 bases and J by 0 bases, with 11 bases left in between. Germline V gene sequence: CDR1 SSHAT, CDR2 FNYEAQ (reference sequence). The CDR3 has 13 amino acids. The CDR3 spells CATGGRSTDTQYF. The DNA for the CDR3 is TGTGCCACCGGCGGGCGCAGCACAGATACGCAGTATTTT.

The V call is TRBV27, the J call TRBJ1-5, with a weak D call TRBD1 (5 bases). The V gene's germline CDR1 is MNHEY and CDR2 SMNVEV (reference sequence). This CDR3 spans 14 amino acids. V lost 2 bases and J 4 bases, leaving 9 bases between the germline ends. The CDR3: CASSLGALNQPQHF. The DNA of the CDR3 is TGTGCCAGCAGTTTAGGGGCCTTAAATCAGCCCCAGCATTTT.

The chain joins TRBV6-5 to TRBJ2-5; 7 bases fit TRBD2. The V segment lost 0 bases and the J segment 5 bases; nucleotides outside the gene matches: 9. The germline gives CDR1 MNHEY, CDR2 SVGAGI. This CDR3 has 16 residues. For the CDR3, the DNA is TGTGCCAGCAGTTACTCGAGTCGCGGGGGTAAGGAGACCCAGTACTTC. It encodes CASSYSSRGGKETQYF.

The chain employs TRBV10-3 and TRBJ2-1; tentatively, D is TRBD2 (6 bases). Germline CDR1 is ENHRY and CDR2 is SYGVKD. The V end was cut by 3 bases, the J end by 7 bases, with 10 bases between. CDR3 length: 13 residues. The CDR3: CAISELSGNEQFF. Written as DNA, the CDR3 is TGTGCCATCAGTGAACTCAGCGGGAATGAGCAGTTCTTC.

V and J are TRBV7-9 and TRBJ2-1; possibly TRBD1 for D (5 bases). Germline lookup yields CDR1 SEHNR and CDR2 FQNEAQ (reference sequence). The CDR3 spans 14 residues. The V gene lost 3 bases and the J gene lost 4 bases, with 10 bases spanning the gap. The CDR3 DNA is TGTGCCAGCAGCTTCGGACACAATTACAATGAGCAGTTCTTC. Its protein product is CASSFGHNYNEQFF.

The V and J genes are TRBV19 and TRBJ2-5, with a possible D match to TRBD1 (5 bases). The V and J ends lost 1 base and 5 bases respectively, with 17 bases between them. Germline CDR1 is LNHDA and CDR2 is SQIVND (reference sequence). This CDR3 comprises 16 residues. CDR3 sequence (DNA): TGTGCCAGTAGTATAGGGCCGCCGCAGGGAACGGAGACCCAGTACTTC. It encodes CASSIGPPQGTETQYF.

This chain uses TRBV6-1 with TRBJ1-2, with TRBD1 identical over 8 bases. The CDR3 spans 14 residues. CDR1 and CDR2 from the germline V gene are MNHNS and SASEGT. With V trimmed by 5 bases and J by 2 bases, 4 bases remained unmatched. CDR3 region: CASSPRGQNYGYTF. CDR3 bases: TGTGCCAGCAGTCCCAGGGGGCAGAACTATGGCTACACCTTC.

The chain joins TRBV5-4 to TRBJ2-1; 7 nucleotides agree with TRBD1. After removal of 0 bases from V and 12 bases from J, the junction contained 6 bases not matched to a gene. The CDR3 extends over 13 amino acids. Germline assignment: CDR1 SGHNT and CDR2 YYREEE (reference sequence). The CDR3 DNA follows: TGTGCCAGCAGCTTGGACAGGGGATGGGTGCAGTTCTTC. Amino acid sequence: CASSLDRGWVQFF.

The rearrangement links TRBV25-1 to TRBJ2-7, with TRBD2 identical over 9 bases. Germline V gives CDR1 MGHDK, CDR2 SYGVNS. The CDR3 covers 14 residues. The junction had 6 bases not matched to a gene; V was cut back by 4 bases and J by 5 bases. This CDR3 reads CASSVAGDGNEQYF. CDR3 in DNA: TGTGCCAGCAGTGTAGCGGGAGATGGGAACGAGCAGTACTTC.

This chain joins TRBV5-4 and TRBJ2-3; maybe TRBD2 (6 bases). The V end lost 4 bases, the J end lost 3 bases, and 18 bases lay between the germline ends. There are 16 residues in the CDR3. CDR1 and CDR2 (germline): SGHNT, YYREEE (reference sequence). For the CDR3, the DNA is TGTGCCAGCAGCGCCCCATCCGGAGGGAGAACAGATACGCAGTATTTT. This sequence encodes CASSAPSGGRTDTQYF.